A single T cell receptor (beta chain) is shown here with its context. Its antigen is not known. With a J-beta primer mix and a sample-barcoded 5' primer, a second PCR ran about 7 to 12 cycles. Using its own MiXCR run on the 5' RACE reads, TCRdb lists one record per CDR3 protein. The repertoire includes around 280,000 distinct CDR3 sequences, roughly 26% of them detected once, and approximately 30% sits in the top ten. This entry is derived from a study of blood T cells in healthy people across ages. Study outcomes and limitations: Diversity of TCR beta correlated strongly with naive T cell percentage.

This CDR3 contains 17 residues. Germline V CDR1 and CDR2: DFQATT, SNEGSKA (reference sequence). Donors ranged from about 6 to 90 years old and were healthy Caucasians in Russia. The TCR sequence derives from a woman in her sixties or seventies in good health. The chain recombines TRBV20-1 with TRBJ2-5; D possibly corresponds to TRBD1 (5 bases). TRBJ2-7 explains the end of the DNA better; the J call may be wrong. The specimen was blood. The CDR3 protein is CSARDMEGAAFYYEQYF. The CDR3 DNA follows: TGCAGTGCTAGAGATATGGAAGGGGCGGCTTTTTACTACGAGCAGTACTTC.